This T cell receptor (beta chain) was sequenced for a study of blood T cell repertoires in COVID-19. About the research overall: Whether acute or convalescent, the COVID-19 samples came from the United States, Italy and Spain. T cells, B-cell-depleted T cells, or PBMCs supplied cDNA or gDNA.

Per the original methods: Amplification with reference gene primers provided the estimates of nucleated cell counts. Sequenced by immunoSEQ multiplex PCR; TCRdb stores in-frame clones only, minus some. That table furnishes V, J and clone size, whereas the DNA furnished D and trimming. The repertoire holds 60,000 to 75,000 clones, with approximately 86% as singletons. Germline V gene data show CDR1 as SGHTA and CDR2 as FQGNSA. V was cut by 7 bases and J by 0 bases, with 6 bases left in between. The CDR3 contains 13 residues. This rearrangement joins TRBV7-2 to TRBJ2-2; TRBD1 might be the D (6 bases). Sequencing was carried out using peripheral blood. The clonotype originates from a woman aged 55-70 years with acute or convalescent COVID-19. The CDR3 loop reads CASNRANTGELFF. CDR3 bases: TGTGCCAGCAACAGGGCGAACACCGGGGAGCTGTTTTTT.